Below are 17 T cell receptor beta chains sequenced from a single sample in a study of T-cell reconstitution after alpha-beta-depleted transplantation in children. Preparation of the TCRbeta library involved a method that used unique molecular identifiers. TCRdb re-called the PCR reads through MiXCR, storing one row per CDR3 protein. The sample holds about 580,000 distinct CDR3 sequences, about 21% seen once. The sequenced sample was PBMCs, mostly from graft donor cells, obtained 360 days after TCRalphabeta/CD19-depleted stem cell transplant. These receptor sequences come from a boy under three years old who had a stem cell transplant for acute myeloid leukemia, so the T cells may come from the graft donor.

The chain uses TRBV10-3 and TRBJ1-2; D is perhaps TRBD1 (5 bases). Germline V lookup: CDR1 ENHRY, CDR2 SYGVKD. This CDR3 is built from 16 residues. V was pared by 0 bases and J by 5 bases, with 16 bases between. In nucleotides, the CDR3 is TGTGCCATCAGTGAGTCGCTCATGGGCAGGGAATATGGCTACACCTTC. Residues: CAISESLMGREYGYTF.

This clonotype came up many times. The chain employs TRBV5-1 and TRBJ2-3; TRBD1 or TRBD2 may be the D gene (6 bases each). V lost 4 bases, J lost 2 bases, and 17 bases lay in between. The CDR3 contains 16 residues. The germline gives CDR1 SGHRS, CDR2 YFSETQ. CDR3 protein: CASSSQIRGATDTQYF. The CDR3 DNA reads TGCGCCAGCAGCAGCCAGATTAGGGGGGCCACAGATACGCAGTATTTT.

Only a few counts were recorded for this clonotype. V gene TRBV12-3 or TRBV12-4 combines with J gene TRBJ1-5; no clear D. V lost 8 bases and J 9 bases, leaving 17 bases between the germline ends. CDR3 size: 13 residues. The CDR3 here is CASGRAVEGPQHF. CDR3 coding DNA: TGTGCCAGCGGAAGGGCAGTTGAAGGGCCCCAGCATTTT.

This clonotype was picked up a small number of times. The rearrangement uses TRBV6-5 and TRBJ2-2; no definite D call. This CDR3 region has 14 residues. Trimming removed 1 base from V and 5 bases from J, with 8 bases in between. In germline, CDR1 is MNHEY, CDR2 SVGAGI. CDR3 bases: TGTGCCAGCAGTTACTTAACGACAACCGGGGAGCTGTTTTTT. Amino acid sequence: CASSYLTTTGELFF.

In this sample, this clonotype turned up a few times. The chain employs TRBV7-2 and TRBJ2-3; 8 bases line up with TRBD1. J was trimmed by 7 bases and V by 3 bases; bases with no gene match: 15. The germline V gene has CDR1 SGHTA and CDR2 FQGNSA. This CDR3 has 17 residues. This CDR3 reads CASSFTTDPGGSYTQYF. The DNA for the CDR3 is TGTGCCAGCAGCTTCACCACAGATCCAGGGGGCTCGTATACGCAGTATTTT.

The chain employs TRBV29-1 and TRBJ1-3; TRBD1 is a possible D gene (6 bases). Trimming removed 3 bases from V and 3 bases from J, with 9 bases in between. The germline V gene encodes CDR1 SQVTM and CDR2 ANQGSEA. This CDR3 region has 13 residues. In DNA form, the CDR3 reads TGCAGCGTTGATCCAGGGGATGGAAACACCATATATTTT. Translating it yields CSVDPGDGNTIYF.

This clonotype was counted a few times. This chain connects TRBV9 to TRBJ2-1; D is possibly TRBD1 (6 bases). CDR3 size: 18 residues. Germline V lookup: CDR1 SGDLS, CDR2 YYNGEE. With 4 bases removed from V and 3 bases from J, the gap between germline ends came to 23 bases. CDR3 DNA: TGTGCCAGCAGCACCCACTACCGGGACACCCGTTACTACAATGAGCAGTTCTTC. Its protein product is CASSTHYRDTRYYNEQFF.

The V and J genes are TRBV28 and TRBJ2-1; D is unclear. From germline, CDR1 is MDHEN and CDR2 SYDVKM. Trimming pared 5 bases from V and 2 bases from J, leaving 16 bases between. The CDR3 sequence is 16 residues long. This CDR3 is CASSPLDTWAYNEQFF. CDR3 DNA sequence: TGTGCCAGCAGTCCTCTCGACACCTGGGCCTACAATGAGCAGTTCTTC. The variable domain in full, completed from reference TRBV28 and TRBJ2-1, reads DVKVTQSSRYLVKRTGEKVFLECVQDMDHENMFWYRQDPGLGLRLIYFSYDVKMKEKGDIPEGYSVSREKKERFSLILESASTNQTSMYLCASSPLDTWAYNEQFFGPGTRLTVL.

This clonotype was detected ten times or more. CDR3 sequence: CASSGGRRRADTQYF. The CDR3 nucleotides read TGCGCCAGCAGTGGGGGACGGCGACGGGCAGATACGCAGTATTTT. The V call is TRBV10-1, the J call TRBJ2-3, with D perhaps given as TRBD1 or TRBD2 (5 bases each). V was clipped by 4 bases and J by 4 bases, with 15 bases between them. This CDR3 is 15 amino acids long. The germline CDR1 and CDR2 sequences are WNHNN and SYGVQD (reference sequence).

In this sample, this clonotype turned up many times. This sequence joins TRBV29-1 and TRBJ2-5, with D perhaps matching TRBD1 or TRBD2 (6 bases each). V was shortened by 4 bases and J by 5 bases, with 14 bases between the two germline ends. CDR1 and CDR2 (germline): SQVTM, ANQGSEA. This CDR3 contains 13 residues. The DNA for the CDR3 is TGCAGCGTTGCCCTGGGGGGCCACGAGACCCAGTACTTC. This sequence encodes CSVALGGHETQYF.

The chain recombines TRBV12-3 or TRBV12-4 with TRBJ2-5, with 8 positions matching TRBD2. The CDR3 sequence is 14 residues long. Trimming cost V 6 bases and J 3 bases; bases outside gene matches: 6. CDR3: CASSPRGGKETQYF. CDR3 in DNA: TGTGCCAGCAGCCCCCGGGGGGGGAAAGAGACCCAGTACTTC.

The V call is TRBV5-6, the J call TRBJ2-5; weak D call: TRBD1 (6 bases). This CDR3 is built from 14 residues. V dropped 0 bases and J dropped 0 bases, with 6 bases sitting between them. In germline, CDR1 is SGHDT, CDR2 YYEEEE. CDR3 sequence: CASSLGQDQETQYF. In nucleotides, the CDR3 is TGTGCCAGCAGCTTGGGACAGGACCAAGAGACCCAGTACTTC.

The chain has TRBV5-1 and TRBJ2-2; D unclear. The length of the CDR3 is 13 residues. Trimming cost V 6 bases and J 5 bases, with 11 bases left between them. In germline, CDR1 is SGHRS, CDR2 YFSETQ. The CDR3 DNA is TGCGCCAGCACCCTAGACGGAACCGGGGAGCTGTTTTTT. This sequence encodes CASTLDGTGELFF.

The rearrangement uses TRBV2 and TRBJ2-1; TRBD1 might be the D (5 bases). Germline values: CDR1 SNHLY, CDR2 FYNNEI. V lost 3 bases and J 4 bases, leaving 16 bases between the germline ends. The CDR3 runs 16 residues. The CDR3 loop reads CASSEWGRDLYNEQFF. The CDR3 nucleotides are TGTGCCAGCAGTGAGTGGGGCAGGGATTTATACAATGAGCAGTTCTTC.

CDR3 residues: CASSLAHGWRENGYTF. The DNA for the CDR3 is TGTGCCAGCAGCTTAGCCCACGGGTGGCGGGAGAATGGCTACACCTTC. V usage is TRBV7-9 and J usage is TRBJ1-2; D is ambiguous. The CDR3 is 16 residues long. Germline V gene data show CDR1 as SEHNR and CDR2 as FQNEAQ (reference sequence). The germline V and J ends were trimmed by 0 bases and 6 bases, with 17 bases remaining between them.

CDR3: CSAQPRTGTEAFF. The CDR3 coding sequence is TGCAGTGCCCAACCCAGGACAGGAACTGAAGCTTTCTTT. This chain joins TRBV20-1 and TRBJ1-1, with 7 bases aligning to TRBD1. CDR3 length equals 13 residues. V dropped 6 bases and J dropped 5; count of bases not matched to a gene: 9. In germline, CDR1 is DFQATT, CDR2 SNEGSKA (reference sequence).

CDR3 sequence (DNA): TGTGCCAGCGAAGACTGGGAGACCCAGTACTTC. Its translation: CASEDWETQYF. The chain has TRBV11-1 and TRBJ2-5; D unclear. Germline values: CDR1 SGHAT, CDR2 FQDESV (reference sequence). The ends were cut back, 8 bases at V and 5 bases at J, with 9 bases in the middle. The CDR3 is made up of 11 amino acids.